This T cell receptor beta chain was documented in a study of siplizumab effects on memory and regulatory T cells (dated by TCRdb to the late 2010s). Regarding the study in general: The effect of the anti-CD2 antibody siplizumab on alloreactive T-cell subsets was examined in allogeneic mixed lymphocyte reactions constructed from human PBMCs.

With regard to this clone: It has no known antigen specificity. No base qualities exist here, and no much larger clone lies one base off it.

Trimmed from V: 5 bases; trimmed from J: 4 bases; junction bases lacking a gene match: 7. CDR1 and CDR2, looked up from the germline V gene, are SGHTA and FQGNSA. The CDR3 numbers 15 residues from cysteine through phenylalanine. The retained sequence is limited to the CDR3, 45 bases, with the frame set at the first base. Sorted unstimulated T cells and proliferating T cells recovered from mixed lymphocyte reactions underwent TCRbeta CDR3 sequencing. Fresh whole blood from fewer than twelve HLA-typed healthy donors was used to isolate PBMCs. Unstimulated CD4+ regulatory T cells were FACS-sorted to map the origin of alloreactive clones. Overall study results and their limits: For roughly 75-96% of proliferating CD4+ or CD8+ clones, no naive or memory phenotype could be assigned. The suppressive function of proliferating Tregs from siplizumab cultures was not functionally confirmed. Greater diversity appeared to be present in unstimulated naive T cells than in memory T cells, and a substantial contribution to the alloresponse seemed to be made by naive cells. Of the alloreactive CD4+ clones that could be mapped, the Treg-derived share averaged approximately 67% with siplizumab compared with around 27% in control reactions. Siplizumab significantly lowered the cumulative frequency of alloreactive sequences that could be traced to unstimulated CD4+ memory T cells. Sequences below about 10^-5 frequency were poorly captured, so only a minor fraction of alloreactive clones could be mapped to unstimulated subsets.

Libraries were made using the immunoSEQ multiplex PCR assay. Each sample had 10^5 or so TCR templates assayed by the deep sequencing platform. Genomic DNA extracted from sorted T cells was used for TCRbeta CDR3 sequencing. Per the authors' processing: The R programming language was used for clonal analysis of the TCRbeta CDR3 data. Alloreactive CD4+ and CD8+ clones were defined by comparing unstimulated samples with post-reaction CFSE-low samples. Alloreactive CD4+ clones were assigned to regulatory or non-regulatory origin by matching sequences to sorted unstimulated Treg and non-Treg repertoires. The table was pulled from immuneACCESS by TCRdb, which kept in-frame rearrangements only. Such tables lose some clones; where checked, under half of the loss comes from unresolved V genes, and the rest has no known cause. The DNA gave D and trimming, while V, J and clone size come from that table. The sample has approximately 100,000 clones on record, 90% to 95% of them singletons. In total, the top ten clones hold less than 0.85% of the sample.

The sample taken for sequencing was Tregs sorted from blood. The V and J segments used are TRBV7-2 and TRBJ2-3; 9 junctional bases match TRBD2. The TCR originated in a human donor in good health. Read as DNA, the sequence is TGTGCCAGCAGCGCCCTAGCGGGACTATCAGATACGCAGTATTTT. Its amino acids are CASSALAGLSDTQYF.